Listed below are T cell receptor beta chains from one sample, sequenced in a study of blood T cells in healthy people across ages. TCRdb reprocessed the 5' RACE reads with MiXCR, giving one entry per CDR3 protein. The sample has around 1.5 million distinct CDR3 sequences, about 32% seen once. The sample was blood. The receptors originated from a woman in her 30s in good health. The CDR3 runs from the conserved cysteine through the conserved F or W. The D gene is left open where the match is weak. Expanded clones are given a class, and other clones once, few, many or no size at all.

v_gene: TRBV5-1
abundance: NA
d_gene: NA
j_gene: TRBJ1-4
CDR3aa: CASSLRGTAGELFF
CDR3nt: TGCGCCAGCAGCTTGAGGGGCACGGCTGGGGAACTGTTTTTT

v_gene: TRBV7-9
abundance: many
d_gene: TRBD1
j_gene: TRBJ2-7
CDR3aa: CASSPRQGLKTYEQYF
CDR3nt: TGTGCCAGCAGCCCGAGACAGGGCTTAAAGACCTACGAGCAGTACTTC

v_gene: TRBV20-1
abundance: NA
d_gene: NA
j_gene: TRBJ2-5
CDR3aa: CSAREDRWTQYF
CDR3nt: TGCAGTGCTAGAGAGGACAGATGGACCCAGTACTTC

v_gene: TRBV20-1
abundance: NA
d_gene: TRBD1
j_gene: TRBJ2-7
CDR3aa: CSAKAGTVRSWNEQYF
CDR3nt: TGCAGTGCTAAAGCTGGGACAGTCAGAAGCTGGAACGAGCAGTACTTC

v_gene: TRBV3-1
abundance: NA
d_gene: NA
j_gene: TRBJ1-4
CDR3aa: CASRKAAGDEKLFF
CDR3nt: TGTGCCAGCAGAAAGGCCGCGGGAGATGAAAAACTGTTTTTT

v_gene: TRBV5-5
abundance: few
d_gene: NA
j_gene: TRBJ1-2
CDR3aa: CASSLVGTDLHGYTF
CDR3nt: TGTGCCAGCAGCTTGGTAGGCACAGATCTCCATGGCTACACCTTC

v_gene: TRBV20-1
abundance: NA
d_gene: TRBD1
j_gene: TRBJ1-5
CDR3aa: CSAGTGGVDQPQHF
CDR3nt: TGCAGTGCTGGAACAGGGGGTGTCGATCAGCCCCAGCATTTT

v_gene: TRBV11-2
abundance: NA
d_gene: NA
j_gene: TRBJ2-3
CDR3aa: CASSPDSITDTQYF
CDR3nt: TGTGCCAGCAGCCCGGACTCTATCACAGATACGCAGTATTTT

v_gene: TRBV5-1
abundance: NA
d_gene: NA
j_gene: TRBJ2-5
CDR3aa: CASSLAPAGQGEETQYF
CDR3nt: TGCGCCAGCAGCTTGGCACCTGCGGGGCAGGGAGAAGAGACCCAGTACTTC

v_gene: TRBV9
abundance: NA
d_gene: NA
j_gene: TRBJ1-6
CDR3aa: CASSVEGDPNSPLHF
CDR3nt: TGTGCCAGCAGCGTGGAAGGGGACCCTAATTCACCCCTCCACTTT

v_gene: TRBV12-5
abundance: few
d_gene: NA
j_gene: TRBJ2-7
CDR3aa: CGPGRTNSSYEQYF
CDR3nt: TGTGGCCCCGGAAGGACCAATAGCTCCTACGAGCAGTACTTC

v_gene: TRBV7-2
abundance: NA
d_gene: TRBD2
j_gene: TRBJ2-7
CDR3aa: CARSLATEILAGGSYEQYF
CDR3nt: TGTGCCCGCAGCTTAGCGACGGAGATACTAGCGGGAGGCTCCTACGAGCAGTACTTC

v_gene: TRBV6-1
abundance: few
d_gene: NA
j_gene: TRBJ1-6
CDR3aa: CASSPTGGGRSPLHF
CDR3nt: TGTGCCAGCAGTCCAACGGGAGGGGGTCGTTCACCCCTCCACTTT

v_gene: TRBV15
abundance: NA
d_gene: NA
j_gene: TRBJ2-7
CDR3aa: CATTGTRGHEQYF
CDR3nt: TGTGCCACCACCGGGACTAGGGGGCACGAGCAGTACTTC

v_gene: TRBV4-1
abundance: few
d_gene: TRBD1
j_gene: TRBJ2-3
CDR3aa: CASSQGRGTGEPDTQYF
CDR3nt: TGCGCCAGCAGCCAAGGTCGGGGGACAGGGGAGCCAGATACGCAGTATTTT

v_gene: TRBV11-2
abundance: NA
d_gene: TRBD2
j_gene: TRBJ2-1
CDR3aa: CASSRGSIGRAVNEQFF
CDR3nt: TGTGCCAGCAGCCGAGGATCGATCGGGAGGGCCGTCAATGAGCAGTTCTTC

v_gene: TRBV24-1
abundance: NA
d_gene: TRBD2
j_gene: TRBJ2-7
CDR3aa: CATSNSGSGDYEQYF
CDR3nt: TGTGCCACCAGCAATAGCGGGAGTGGGGACTACGAGCAGTACTTC

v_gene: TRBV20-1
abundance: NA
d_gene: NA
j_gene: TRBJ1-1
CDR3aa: CSAIPGNTEAFF
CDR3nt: TGCAGTGCTATCCCCGGGAACACTGAAGCTTTCTTT

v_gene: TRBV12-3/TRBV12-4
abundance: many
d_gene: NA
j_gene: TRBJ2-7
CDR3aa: CASSGGVEQYF
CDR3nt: TGTGCCAGCAGCGGTGGAGTAGAGCAGTACTTC

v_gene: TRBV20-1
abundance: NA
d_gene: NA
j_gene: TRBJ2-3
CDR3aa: CSASSVSATDTQYF
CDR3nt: TGCAGTGCTAGTTCGGTCAGTGCCACAGATACGCAGTATTTT

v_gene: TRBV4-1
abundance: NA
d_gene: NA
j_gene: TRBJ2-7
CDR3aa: CASSQTGRSSYEQYF
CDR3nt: TGCGCCAGCAGCCAGACAGGCCGGAGCTCCTACGAGCAGTACTTC

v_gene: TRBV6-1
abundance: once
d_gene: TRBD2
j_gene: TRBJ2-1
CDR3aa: CASSEIGGRMSEQFF
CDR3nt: TGTGCCAGCAGTGAGATTGGCGGGAGAATGAGTGAGCAGTTCTTC

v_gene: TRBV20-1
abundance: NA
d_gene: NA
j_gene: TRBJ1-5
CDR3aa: CSGRGARGRGPQHF
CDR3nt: TGCAGTGGTAGAGGTGCCCGTGGCAGGGGGCCCCAGCATTTT

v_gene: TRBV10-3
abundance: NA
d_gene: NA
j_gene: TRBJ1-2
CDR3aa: CAISDPGRINYGYTF
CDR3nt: TGTGCCATCAGTGACCCGGGACGGATTAACTATGGCTACACCTTC

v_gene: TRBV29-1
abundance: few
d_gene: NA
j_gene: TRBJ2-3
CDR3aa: CSVVKETDTQYF
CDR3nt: TGCAGCGTTGTGAAGGAAACAGATACGCAGTATTTT

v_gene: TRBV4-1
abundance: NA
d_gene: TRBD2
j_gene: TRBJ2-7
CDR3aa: CANSQVRTSGYEQYF
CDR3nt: TGCGCCAACAGCCAAGTTCGGACTAGCGGATACGAGCAGTACTTC

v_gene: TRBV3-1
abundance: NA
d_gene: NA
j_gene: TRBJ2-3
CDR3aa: CASSHRTNTDTQYF
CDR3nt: TGTGCCAGCAGCCACAGGACGAACACAGATACGCAGTATTTT

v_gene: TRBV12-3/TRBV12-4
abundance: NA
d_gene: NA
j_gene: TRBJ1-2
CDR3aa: CASSLGSYYYGYTF
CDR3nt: TGTGCCAGCAGTTTGGGCAGTTACTACTATGGCTACACCTTC

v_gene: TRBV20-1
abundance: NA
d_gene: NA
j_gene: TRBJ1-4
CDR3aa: CSARDALVEKLFF
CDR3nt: TGCAGTGCTAGAGATGCGCTCGTTGAAAAACTGTTTTTT

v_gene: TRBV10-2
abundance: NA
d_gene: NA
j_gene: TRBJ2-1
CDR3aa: CASRDPQGTDEQFF
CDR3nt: TGCGCCAGCAGGGACCCTCAGGGGACCGATGAGCAGTTCTTC

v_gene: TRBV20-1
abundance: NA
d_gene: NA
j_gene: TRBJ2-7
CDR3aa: CSARVLAGNTYEQYF
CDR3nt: TGCAGTGCTAGAGTGTTGGCAGGGAATACCTACGAGCAGTACTTC

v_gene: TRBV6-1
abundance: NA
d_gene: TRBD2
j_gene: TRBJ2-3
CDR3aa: CASRRVAGGLPSTDTQYF
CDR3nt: TGTGCCAGCAGAAGGGTAGCGGGAGGACTCCCTAGCACAGATACGCAGTATTTT

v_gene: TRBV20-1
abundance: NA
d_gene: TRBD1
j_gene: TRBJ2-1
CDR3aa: CSASDGTGESYNEQFF
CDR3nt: TGCAGTGCTAGTGACGGGACAGGAGAATCCTACAATGAGCAGTTCTTC

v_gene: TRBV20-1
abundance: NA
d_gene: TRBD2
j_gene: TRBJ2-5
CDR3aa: CSAQLTSGVETQYF
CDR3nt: TGCAGTGCACAACTGACTAGCGGGGTAGAGACCCAGTACTTC

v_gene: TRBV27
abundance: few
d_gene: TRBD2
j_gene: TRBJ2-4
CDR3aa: CASSLMQPGLATNIQYF
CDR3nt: TGTGCCAGCAGTTTAATGCAGCCGGGACTAGCGACAAACATTCAGTACTTC

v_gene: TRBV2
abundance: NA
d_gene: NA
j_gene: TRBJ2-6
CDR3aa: CASSEAGYSGANVLTF
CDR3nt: TGTGCCAGCAGTGAAGCAGGGTACAGTGGGGCCAACGTCCTGACTTTC

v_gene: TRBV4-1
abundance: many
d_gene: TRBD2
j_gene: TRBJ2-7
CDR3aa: CASSPGTSGGGISYEQYF
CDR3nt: TGCGCCAGCAGCCCTGGGACTAGCGGGGGAGGTATCTCCTACGAGCAGTACTTC

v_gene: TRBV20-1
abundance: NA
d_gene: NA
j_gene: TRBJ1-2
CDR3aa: CSARDGVPRDGYTF
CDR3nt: TGCAGTGCTAGAGACGGAGTCCCGAGGGATGGCTACACCTTC

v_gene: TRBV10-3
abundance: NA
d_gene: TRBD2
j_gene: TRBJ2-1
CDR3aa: CATEGTSGGSSYNEQFF
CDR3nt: TGTGCCACCGAGGGGACTAGCGGGGGGAGCTCCTACAATGAGCAGTTCTTC

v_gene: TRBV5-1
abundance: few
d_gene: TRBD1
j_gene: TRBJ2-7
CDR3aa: CASSLRQGLPTYEQYF
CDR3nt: TGCGCCAGCAGCCTTCGACAGGGGCTTCCCACCTACGAGCAGTACTTC

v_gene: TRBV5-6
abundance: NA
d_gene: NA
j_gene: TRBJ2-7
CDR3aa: CASSSGGPHEQYF
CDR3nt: TGTGCCAGCAGCTCTGGGGGGCCCCACGAGCAGTACTTC

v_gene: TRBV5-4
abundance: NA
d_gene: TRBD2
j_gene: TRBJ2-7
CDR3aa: CASSDRDRRLAGGEQYF
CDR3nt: TGTGCCAGCAGCGACCGGGACAGGAGACTAGCGGGGGGGGAGCAGTACTTC

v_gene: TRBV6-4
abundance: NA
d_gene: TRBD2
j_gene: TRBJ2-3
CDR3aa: CASSPQTGGINTQYF
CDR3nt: TGTGCCAGCAGTCCCCAGACGGGGGGAATAAATACGCAGTATTTT

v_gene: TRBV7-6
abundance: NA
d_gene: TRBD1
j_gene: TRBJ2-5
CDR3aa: CASSFERTGGETQYF
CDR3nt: TGTGCCAGCAGCTTCGAACGGACAGGGGGCGAGACCCAGTACTTC

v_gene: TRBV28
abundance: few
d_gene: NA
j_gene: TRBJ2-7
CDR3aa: CASSLSWTLSYEQYF
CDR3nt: TGTGCCAGCAGTTTGAGTTGGACCCTATCCTACGAGCAGTACTTC

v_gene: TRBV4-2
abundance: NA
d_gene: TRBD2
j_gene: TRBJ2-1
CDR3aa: CASSPTSSYEQFF
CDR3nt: TGTGCCAGCAGCCCGACTAGCAGCTATGAGCAGTTCTTC

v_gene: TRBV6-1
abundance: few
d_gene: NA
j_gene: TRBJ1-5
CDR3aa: CASRVLGPHQPQHF
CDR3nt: TGTGCCAGCAGGGTATTGGGTCCCCATCAGCCCCAGCATTTT